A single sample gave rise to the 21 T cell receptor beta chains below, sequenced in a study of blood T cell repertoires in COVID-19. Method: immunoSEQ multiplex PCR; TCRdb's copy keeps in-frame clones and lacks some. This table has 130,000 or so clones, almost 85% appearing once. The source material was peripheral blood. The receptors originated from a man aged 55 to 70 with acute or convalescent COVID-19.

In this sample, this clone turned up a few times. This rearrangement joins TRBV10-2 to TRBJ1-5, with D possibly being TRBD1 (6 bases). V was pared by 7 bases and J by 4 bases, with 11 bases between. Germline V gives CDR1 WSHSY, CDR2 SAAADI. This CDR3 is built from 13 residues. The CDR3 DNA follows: TGCGCCAGCATGGGGGGGGCTAATCAGCCCCAGCATTTT. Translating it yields CASMGGANQPQHF.

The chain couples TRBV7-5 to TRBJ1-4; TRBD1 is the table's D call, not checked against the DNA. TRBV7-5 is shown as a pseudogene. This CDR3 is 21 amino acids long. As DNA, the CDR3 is TGTGCCAGAAGCCTTTATATAACCGGGACAGCCGTCGTCTGGTTTAATGAAAAACTGTTTTTT. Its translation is CARSLYITGTAVVWFNEKLFF.

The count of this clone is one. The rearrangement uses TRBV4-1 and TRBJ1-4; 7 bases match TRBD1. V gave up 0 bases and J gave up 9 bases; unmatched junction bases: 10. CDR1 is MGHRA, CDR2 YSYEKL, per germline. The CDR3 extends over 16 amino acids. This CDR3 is CASSQDETGIAKKLFF. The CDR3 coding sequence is TGCGCCAGCAGCCAAGATGAGACAGGGATCGCGAAAAAACTGTTTTTT.

CDR3 region: CASRPSGGNEQFF. The CDR3 DNA reads as TGTGCCAGCAGACCATCGGGGGGCAATGAGCAGTTCTTC. The chain joins TRBV6-5 to TRBJ2-1, with TRBD2 identical over 7 bases. V lost 6 bases and J lost 6; bases outside the gene matches: 5. There are 13 residues in the CDR3. The germline V gene has CDR1 MNHEY and CDR2 SVGAGI.

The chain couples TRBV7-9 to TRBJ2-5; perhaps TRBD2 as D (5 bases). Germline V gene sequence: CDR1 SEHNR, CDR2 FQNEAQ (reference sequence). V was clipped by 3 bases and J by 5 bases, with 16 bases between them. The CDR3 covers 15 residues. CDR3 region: CASSLVSLREETQYF. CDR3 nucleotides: TGTGCCAGCAGCTTGGTCTCCCTAAGGGAGGAGACCCAGTACTTC.

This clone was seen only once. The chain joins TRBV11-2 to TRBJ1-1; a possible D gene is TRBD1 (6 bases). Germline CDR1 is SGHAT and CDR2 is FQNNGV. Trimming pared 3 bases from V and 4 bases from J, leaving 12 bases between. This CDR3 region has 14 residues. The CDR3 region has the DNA TGTGCCAGCAGCTTCAACAGGGTGGGCACTGAAGCTTTCTTT. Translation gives CASSFNRVGTEAFF.

As DNA, the CDR3 is TGCGCCAGCAGCCCCAGGGGGCAGAGTTACGAGCAGTACTTC. Amino acids: CASSPRGQSYEQYF. V is TRBV5-1 and J is TRBJ2-7, with 8 bases that match TRBD1. The CDR3 is made up of 14 amino acids. Germline trimming cut 4 bases from V and 4 bases from J; bases unmatched to any gene: 7. The V gene's germline CDR1 is SGHRS and CDR2 YFSETQ.

The CDR3 sequence: CASSYSGTGTGELFF. Here the CDR3 DNA reads TGTGCCAGCAGTTACTCGGGGACAGGTACCGGGGAGCTGTTTTTT. The chain links TRBV6-6 to TRBJ2-2; TRBD1 aligns across 8 bases. V trimming: 0 bases; J trimming: 5 bases; junction bases outside the gene matches: 2. The CDR3 extends over 15 amino acids. CDR1 and CDR2 from the germline V gene are MNHNY and SVGAGI (reference sequence).

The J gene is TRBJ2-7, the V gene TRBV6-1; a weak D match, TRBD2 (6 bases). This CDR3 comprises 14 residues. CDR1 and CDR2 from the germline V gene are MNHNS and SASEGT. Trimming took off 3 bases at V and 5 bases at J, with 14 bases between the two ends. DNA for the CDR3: TGTGCCAGCAGTGAGACGGGGGTGTGGGACGAGCAGTACTTC. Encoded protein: CASSETGVWDEQYF.

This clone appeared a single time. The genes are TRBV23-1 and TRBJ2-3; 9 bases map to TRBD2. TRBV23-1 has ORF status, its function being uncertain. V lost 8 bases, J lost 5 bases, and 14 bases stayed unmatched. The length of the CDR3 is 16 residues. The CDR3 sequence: CASFGSSGSSQDTQYF. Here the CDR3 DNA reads TGCGCCAGCTTTGGGAGTAGCGGGAGTTCGCAAGATACGCAGTATTTT.

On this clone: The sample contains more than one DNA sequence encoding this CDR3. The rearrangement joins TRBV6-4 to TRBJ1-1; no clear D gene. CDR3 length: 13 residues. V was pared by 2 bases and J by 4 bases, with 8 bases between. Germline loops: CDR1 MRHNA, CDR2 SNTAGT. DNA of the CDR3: TGTGCCAGCAGTGACGGCGAGGGCACTGAAGCTTTCTTT. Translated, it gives CASSDGEGTEAFF.

CDR3 residues: CASSQFAYSGNTIYF. CDR3 nucleotide sequence: TGCGCCAGCAGCCAATTCGCCTACTCTGGAAACACCATATATTTT. This chain uses TRBV4-1 with TRBJ1-3; no clear D gene. V lost 2 bases, J lost 0 bases, and 8 bases lay in between. CDR1 is MGHRA, CDR2 YSYEKL, per germline. The CDR3 has 15 residues.

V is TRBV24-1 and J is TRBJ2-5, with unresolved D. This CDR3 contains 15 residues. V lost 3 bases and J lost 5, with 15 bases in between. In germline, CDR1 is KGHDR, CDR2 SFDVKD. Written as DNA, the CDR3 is TGTGCCACCAGTGATCTAAGCCTAGGCTCCGAGACCCAGTACTTC. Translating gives CATSDLSLGSETQYF.

The CDR3 here is CASSELAGISYEQYF. DNA for the CDR3: TGCGCCAGCAGCGAACTAGCGGGAATTTCCTACGAGCAGTACTTC. The chain carries TRBV4-1 and TRBJ2-7, with 10 bases matching TRBD2. From germline, CDR1 is MGHRA and CDR2 YSYEKL. There are 15 residues in the CDR3. The V segment lost 5 bases and the J segment 1 base; nucleotides outside the gene matches: 5.

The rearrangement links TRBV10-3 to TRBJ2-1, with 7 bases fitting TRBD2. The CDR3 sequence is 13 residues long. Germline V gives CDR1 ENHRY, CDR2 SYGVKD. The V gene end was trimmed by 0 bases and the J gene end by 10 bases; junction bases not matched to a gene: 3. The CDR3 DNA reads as TGTGCCATCAGTGAGTCGACGGGACTAGAGCAGTTCTTC. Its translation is CAISESTGLEQFF.

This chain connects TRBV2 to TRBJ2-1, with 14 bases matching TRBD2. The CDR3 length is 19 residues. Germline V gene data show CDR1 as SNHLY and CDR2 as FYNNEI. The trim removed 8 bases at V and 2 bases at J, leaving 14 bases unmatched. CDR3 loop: CASWAPGLAGEGPYNEQFF. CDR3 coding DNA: TGTGCCAGCTGGGCCCCGGGACTAGCGGGAGAAGGGCCCTACAATGAGCAGTTCTTC.

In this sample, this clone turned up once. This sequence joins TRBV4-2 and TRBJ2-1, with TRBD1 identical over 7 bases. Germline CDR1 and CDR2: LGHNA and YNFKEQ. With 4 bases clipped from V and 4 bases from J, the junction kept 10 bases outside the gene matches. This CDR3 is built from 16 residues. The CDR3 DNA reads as TGTGCCAGCAGCCCGAGCTTTTCGGGACAGTACAATGAGCAGTTCTTC. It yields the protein CASSPSFSGQYNEQFF.

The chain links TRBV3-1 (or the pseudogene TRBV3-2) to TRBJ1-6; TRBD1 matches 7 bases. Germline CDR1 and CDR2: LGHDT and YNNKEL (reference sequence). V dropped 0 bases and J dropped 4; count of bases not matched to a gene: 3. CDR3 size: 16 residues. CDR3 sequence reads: CASSQEGTEYNSPLHF. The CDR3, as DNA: TGTGCCAGCAGCCAAGAGGGGACAGAATATAATTCACCCCTCCACTTT.

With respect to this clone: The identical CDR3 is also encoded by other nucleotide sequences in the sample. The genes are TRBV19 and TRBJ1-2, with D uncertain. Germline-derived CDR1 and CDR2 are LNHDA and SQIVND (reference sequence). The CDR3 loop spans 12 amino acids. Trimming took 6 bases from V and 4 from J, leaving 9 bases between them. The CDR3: CASRGTAYGYTF. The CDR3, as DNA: TGTGCCAGTAGAGGTACAGCCTATGGCTACACCTTC.

The CDR3 DNA follows: TGTGCCAGCAGCCCGGACAGAAGCACAGATACGCAGTATTTT. Amino acid sequence: CASSPDRSTDTQYF. The J gene is TRBJ2-3, the V gene TRBV2; possible D gene TRBD1, 6 bases. The V and J ends lost 6 bases and 0 bases respectively, with 10 bases between them. Germline CDR1 SNHLY, CDR2 FYNNEI. The CDR3 sequence is 14 residues long.

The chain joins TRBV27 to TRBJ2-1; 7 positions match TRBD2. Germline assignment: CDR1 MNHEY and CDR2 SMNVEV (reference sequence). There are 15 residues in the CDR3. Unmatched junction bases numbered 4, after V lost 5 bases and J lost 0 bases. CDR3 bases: TGTGCCAGCAGTCCCCGCGGGGGCTCCTACAATGAGCAGTTCTTC. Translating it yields CASSPRGGSYNEQFF.